Sequencing of this TCR beta chain was carried out in a study of CD8 T cell repertoires and HIV-1 epitope variants. Background on the study: T cells were stimulated with Twenty-five Gag and Nef peptides separately. Tested: three Gag epitope families, Nef HW9 and YT9. General study findings and limits: Most of the nine antigen-specific clonotypes appeared cross-reactive to autologous or escape variants. The TAALDMSHF plasma variant had no responses, unlike KF9 (about five clonotypes) and HW9 (one).

This clone was observed a single time. Its antigen is as yet unknown. V shed 0 bases and J shed 6 bases, with 15 bases lying between them. The CDR3 loop spans 15 amino acids. CDR1 is LGHNA and CDR2 is YSLEER in the germline V gene. Profiled with immunoSEQ multiplex PCR; TCRdb holds only in-frame clones, not every one. The sample records 2,200 or so clones, approximately 64% being singletons. This clonotype was sampled from a male donor with HIV. The rearrangement uses TRBV4-3 and TRBJ2-7; D tentatively fits TRBD1 or TRBD2 (6 bases each). The sample comprised cultured CD8+ T cells derived from PBMCs. The CDR3 DNA follows: TGCGCCAGCAGCCAAGAGAACAGGGTCGGGGGCGAGCAGTACTTC. It encodes CASSQENRVGGEQYF.